The 13 T cell receptor beta chains listed next were all sequenced from one sample in a study of beta chain features in type 1 diabetes. Study outcomes and limitations: Among all four CD4+ subsets, Type 1 diabetes patients had TCRB CDR3s that were moderately but significantly shorter.

The antigens of these receptors remain unknown. The isolated RNA, all of it, was reverse transcribed, so expressed TCRB transcripts were what got sequenced. Sequencing was performed with immunoSEQ multiplex PCR; in TCRdb, only in-frame clones are kept and a portion is missing. Here the sample spans around 250,000 clones, around 24% being singletons. The sequencing input was naive CD4+ T cells from blood. These receptors were taken from a woman between 25 and 40 years old with type 1 diabetes.

The CDR3 region has the DNA TGTGCCAGCAGCCGAGCAGGTGCGGGAGAGAATGAGCAGTTCTTC. The encoded protein is CASSRAGAGENEQFF. V usage is TRBV5-4 and J usage is TRBJ2-1, with 7 bases that match TRBD2. Germline trimming cut 4 bases from V and 7 bases from J; bases unmatched to any gene: 11. This CDR3 spans 15 amino acids. Germline assignment: CDR1 SGHNT and CDR2 YYREEE (reference sequence). Variable domain in full (rest from reference TRBV5-4 and TRBJ2-1): ETGVTQSPTHLIKTRGQQVTLRCSSQSGHNTVSWYQQALGQGPQFIFQYYREEENGRGNFPPRFSGLQFPNYSSELNVNALELDDSALYLCASSRAGAGENEQFFGPGTRLTVL.

This clone has just a few counts. The J gene is TRBJ2-7, the V gene TRBV7-8; 7 bases are shared with TRBD1. The V segment lost 5 bases and the J segment 7 bases; nucleotides outside the gene matches: 14. CDR3 length: 15 residues. Germline V gene sequence: CDR1 SGHVS, CDR2 FQNEAQ. CDR3 sequence reads: CASSVGQQLLGEQYF. The CDR3 nucleotides are TGTGCCAGCAGCGTGGGACAGCAGCTCCTTGGGGAGCAGTACTTC.

The chain joins TRBV11-2 to TRBJ2-1, with 10 bases that match TRBD2. Germline loops: CDR1 SGHAT, CDR2 FQNNGV. V lost 7 bases and J lost 6; bases outside the gene matches: 9. The CDR3 spans 15 residues. The DNA for the CDR3 is TGTGCCAGCACCCCAGTAGCGGGAGGATTCAATGAGCAGTTCTTC. It codes for CASTPVAGGFNEQFF.

The J gene is TRBJ2-1, the V gene TRBV30, with a possible D match to TRBD2 (6 bases). Germline V lookup: CDR1 GTSNPN, CDR2 SVGIG (reference sequence). V was cut by 4 bases and J by 9 bases, with 22 bases left in between. CDR3 size: 15 residues. The CDR3 here is CAWTTAGLGGSEQFF. DNA of the CDR3: TGTGCCTGGACCACGGCGGGACTTGGAGGTTCTGAGCAGTTCTTC.

This chain links TRBV5-1 with TRBJ2-3; the D is unclear. Germline-derived CDR1 and CDR2 are SGHRS and YFSETQ. The CDR3 runs 14 residues. Trimming pared 3 bases from V and 0 bases from J, leaving 8 bases between. The CDR3 protein is CASSSLESTDTQYF. In DNA form, the CDR3 reads TGCGCCAGCAGCTCGTTAGAGAGCACAGATACGCAGTATTTT.

This clone was recorded a few times. The chain recombines TRBV5-1 with TRBJ2-7; D is ambiguous. Germline V gives CDR1 SGHRS, CDR2 YFSETQ. There are 13 residues in the CDR3. V lost 0 bases to trimming and J lost 2 bases, with 6 bases between them. Here the CDR3 reads CASSLAETYEQYF. DNA of the CDR3: TGCGCCAGCAGCTTGGCGGAGACCTACGAGCAGTACTTC.

The sample holds a few counts of this clone. The J gene is TRBJ1-2, the V gene TRBV7-3, with D perhaps TRBD1 (6 bases). The length of the CDR3 is 14 residues. Germline CDR1 reads SGHTA; CDR2 reads FQGTGA. V gave up 3 bases and J gave up 4 bases, with 12 bases separating them. The CDR3 region is CASSFDDRSYGYTF. The DNA for the CDR3 is TGTGCCAGCAGCTTCGATGACAGGAGCTATGGCTACACCTTC. The full variable domain, in which reference TRBV7-3 and TRBJ1-2 provide the parts outside the CDR3, is GAGVSQTPSNKVTEKGKYVELRCDPISGHTALYWYRQSLGQGPEFLIYFQGTGAADDSGLPNDRFFAVRPEGSVSTLKIQRTERGDSAVYLCASSFDDRSYGYTFGSGTRLTVV.

This clone occurred a few times. The V gene is TRBV6-6, the J gene TRBJ1-1; 9 nucleotides align to TRBD1. The CDR3 has 14 amino acids. J lost 7 bases, V lost 5 bases, and 8 bases had no gene match. Germline lookup yields CDR1 MNHNY and CDR2 SVGAGI (reference sequence). The CDR3: CASSAPRQGGEAFF. In DNA form, the CDR3 reads TGTGCCAGCAGTGCCCCCCGACAGGGGGGTGAAGCTTTCTTT.

This clone was counted between two and nine times. The chain carries TRBV7-9 and TRBJ1-1; D remains unclear. In germline, CDR1 is SEHNR, CDR2 FQNEAQ (reference sequence). The CDR3 is 14 residues long. V was cut by 3 bases and J by 1 base, with 9 bases left in between. CDR3 bases: TGTGCCAGCAGCTTTCAATCAGAGAACACTGAAGCTTTCTTT. Protein sequence: CASSFQSENTEAFF. Together with reference TRBV7-9 and TRBJ1-1, the CDR3 gives the full variable domain: DTGVSQNPRHKITKRGQNVTFRCDPISEHNRLYWYRQTLGQGPEFLTYFQNEAQLEKSRLLSDRFSAERPKGSFSTLEIQRTEQGDSAMYLCASSFQSENTEAFFGQGTRLTVV.

This clone has more than one count but fewer than ten. The rearrangement joins TRBV2 to TRBJ1-4; possible D gene TRBD1, 6 bases. The V end lost 6 bases, the J end lost 0 bases, and 11 bases lay between the germline ends. This CDR3 has 15 amino acids. Looked up from germline, CDR1 is SNHLY and CDR2 is FYNNEI. CDR3 sequence: CASSEDSATNEKLFF. DNA of the CDR3: TGTGCCAGCAGCGAGGACAGTGCAACTAATGAAAAACTGTTTTTT.

About this clone itself: A read error may produce the germline difference seen at one junction end. The chain employs TRBV7-7 and TRBJ1-2, with D hard to call. Germline lookup yields CDR1 SSHAT and CDR2 FNYEAQ (reference sequence). The CDR3 has 14 amino acids. DNA for the CDR3: TGTGCTAGCAGCTTATCAGAAGCTAACTATGGCTACACCTTC. This sequence encodes CASSLSEANYGYTF.

This clone has only a few counts. This chain uses TRBV2 with TRBJ2-7; tentative D call: TRBD1 (6 bases). This CDR3 has 13 amino acids. Germline assignment: CDR1 SNHLY and CDR2 FYNNEI. The V and J ends lost 4 bases and 3 bases respectively, with 10 bases between them. As DNA, the CDR3 is TGTGCCAGCAGTGGGGTACAGGGCTACGAGCAGTACTTC. Amino acid sequence: CASSGVQGYEQYF.

The CDR3 sequence is CAISEVGNYGYTF. The CDR3 DNA reads as TGTGCCATCAGTGAAGTCGGGAACTATGGCTACACCTTC. V gene TRBV10-3 combines with J gene TRBJ1-2; no definite D call. The CDR3 has 13 residues. The germline V gene has CDR1 ENHRY and CDR2 SYGVKD. The V gene lost 3 bases and the J gene lost 2 bases, with 7 bases spanning the gap.